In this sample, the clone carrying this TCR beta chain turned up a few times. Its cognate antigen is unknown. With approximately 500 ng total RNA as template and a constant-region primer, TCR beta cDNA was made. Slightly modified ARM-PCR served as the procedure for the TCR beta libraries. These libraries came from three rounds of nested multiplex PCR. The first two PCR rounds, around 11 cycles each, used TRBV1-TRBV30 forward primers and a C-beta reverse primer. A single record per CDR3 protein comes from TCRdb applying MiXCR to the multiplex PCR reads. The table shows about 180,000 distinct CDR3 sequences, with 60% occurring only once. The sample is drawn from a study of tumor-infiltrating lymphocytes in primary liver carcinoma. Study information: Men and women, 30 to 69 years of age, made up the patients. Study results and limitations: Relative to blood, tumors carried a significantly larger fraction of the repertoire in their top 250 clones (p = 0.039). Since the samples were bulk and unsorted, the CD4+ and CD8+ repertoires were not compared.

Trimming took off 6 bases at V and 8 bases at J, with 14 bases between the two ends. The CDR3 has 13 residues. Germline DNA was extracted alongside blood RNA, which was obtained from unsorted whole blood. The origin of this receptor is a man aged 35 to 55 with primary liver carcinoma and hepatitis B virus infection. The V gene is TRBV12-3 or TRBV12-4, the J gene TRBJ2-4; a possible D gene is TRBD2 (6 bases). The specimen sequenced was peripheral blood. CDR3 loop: CASREGFTDIQYF. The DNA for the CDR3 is TGTGCCAGCAGGGAGGGTTTCACGGACATTCAGTACTTC.